Described below is a single T cell receptor beta chain sequence and its context. Its antigen is not known. These data are taken from a study of cytomegalovirus exposure and HLA in healthy donors. Overall study results and limits: Diagnosis of cytomegalovirus status made by the classifier reportedly showed high specificity and sensitivity.

The donors gave bone marrow, and they were healthy. CDR3 length: 16 amino acids. Trimming removed 5 bases from V and 0 bases from J, with 11 bases in between. Looked up from germline, CDR1 is LNHDA and CDR2 is SQIVND (reference sequence). Vbeta (60) and Jbeta (13) primers were used in the PCR. Only in-frame clones appear in the TCRdb table, and some are missing; sequencing was by immunoSEQ multiplex PCR. This sample contains 55,000 to 80,000 clones. The chain links TRBV19 to TRBJ2-6; D is unresolved. This TCR was sampled from a man aged 40-49 years in good health and CMV-seronegative. Sequencing was performed on PBMCs. The DNA of the CDR3 is TGTGCCAGTAGTGTGGGCTTTTTCTCTGGGGCCAACGTCCTGACTTTC. Translation: CASSVGFFSGANVLTF.